This T cell receptor beta chain is from a study of STAT5B mutations in CD4+ large granular lymphocyte leukemia. Controls came from buffy coats of healthy blood donors. As for this clone: Its target is not known.

Profiling relied on immunoSEQ multiplex PCR, and the TCRdb table lists in-frame clones only, not all of them. The table lists fewer than 50,000 clones, around 82% of them singletons, with roughly 0.35% in the top ten. The study's findings and limits: CD4-sorted patient repertoires seemed more clonal than healthy CD4+ repertoires.

The sequenced sample consisted of CD4+ T cells from blood buffy coats. This clonotype was sampled from a human donor in good health.

The CDR3 spells CASSDSGLAGDTQYF. In DNA, the CDR3 is TGTGCCAGCAGTGACTCTGGACTAGCGGGGGATACGCAGTATTTT. The chain uses TRBV6-4 and TRBJ2-3, with 12 bases aligning to TRBD2. Germline loops: CDR1 MRHNA, CDR2 SNTAGT. The CDR3 spans 15 residues. The trim removed 0 bases at V and 6 bases at J, leaving 1 base unmatched.